What follows is one T cell receptor beta chain and its context. This specimen includes other DNA sequences encoding the same CDR3. Assay used: immunoSEQ multiplex PCR; TCRdb lists only in-frame clones, some missing. The sample comprises about 150,000 clones, roughly nine tenths of which are singletons, and approximately 5.1% rests with the top ten. The sample comes from a study of T cell responses to AZD1222 COVID-19 vaccine. The CDR3 extends over 13 amino acids. The germline CDR1 and CDR2 sequences are SGHRS and YFSETQ. V lost 4 bases and J lost 4; bases outside the gene matches: 1. This material consisted of peripheral blood, taken on day 0 of MenACWY control vaccination. The chain joins TRBV5-1 to TRBJ1-1; TRBD1 agrees at 10 bases. The TCR was taken from an adult in good health. The CDR3 DNA reads as TGCGCCAGCAGCCGGACAGGGGGCACTGAAGCTTTCTTT. It codes for CASSRTGGTEAFF.